This section outlines one T cell receptor beta chain sequence together with its context. Its specificity is unknown. Other nucleotide sequences from this sample produce the same CDR3. The CDR3 has 14 residues. Looked up from germline, CDR1 is MNHEY and CDR2 is SVGAGI. Trimming removed 2 bases from V and 1 base from J, with 6 bases in between. Donors comprised healthy HIV-negative adults lacking recent acute infections or vaccinations. Both subsets, CD45RA+ naive and CD45RA-negative memory, were split from the CD4+ cells. The repertoire was sequenced with immunoSEQ multiplex PCR; TCRdb's copy has only in-frame clones and lacks some. The repertoire holds some 1,600,000 clones, with around 98% as singletons. This entry is derived from a study of shared clonotypes between healthy human individuals. As for the study in general: Serving as donors were two women and a few men, whose ages spanned 18 to 49. The study's findings and limits: What naive subsets generally showed was a larger estimated richness than memory subsets showed.

The receptor was isolated from a man aged 30 to 45 in good health. The genes are TRBV6-5 and TRBJ1-5; D gene unclear. Sequenced input: naive CD4+ T cells sorted from blood. Subset here: CD45RA+ positively selected. The CDR3 DNA follows: TGTGCCAGCAGTTACGCGGACAGCAATCAGCCCCAGCATTTT. It yields the protein CASSYADSNQPQHF.